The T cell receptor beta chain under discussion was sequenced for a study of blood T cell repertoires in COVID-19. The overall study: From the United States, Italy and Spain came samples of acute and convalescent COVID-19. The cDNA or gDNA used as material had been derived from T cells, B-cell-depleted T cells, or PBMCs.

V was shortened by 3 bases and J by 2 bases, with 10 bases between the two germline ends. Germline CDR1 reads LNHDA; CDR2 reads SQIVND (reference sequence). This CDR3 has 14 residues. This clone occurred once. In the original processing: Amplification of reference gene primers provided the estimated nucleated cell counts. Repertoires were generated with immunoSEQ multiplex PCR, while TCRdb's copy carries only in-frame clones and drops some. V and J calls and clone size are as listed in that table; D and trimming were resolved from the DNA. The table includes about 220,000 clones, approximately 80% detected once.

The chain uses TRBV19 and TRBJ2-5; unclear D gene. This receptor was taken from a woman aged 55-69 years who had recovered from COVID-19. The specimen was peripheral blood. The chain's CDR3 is CASSIWQDQETQYF. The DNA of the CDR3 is TGTGCCAGTAGTATTTGGCAGGATCAAGAGACCCAGTACTTC.